This entry lists 11 T cell receptor beta chains sequenced from one sample in a study of identical twins. Each CDR3 protein is one row after TCRdb ran MiXCR on the 5' RACE reads. This sample carries more than 650,000 distinct CDR3 sequences, 6.1% of them seen once, and the ten largest clones take roughly 2%. Material for sequencing was naive T cells sorted from blood. The receptor set was obtained from a man younger than 35 in good health.

This clonotype occurred a few times. The chain is built from TRBV6-2 or TRBV6-3 and TRBJ2-7; weak D call: TRBD1 (6 bases). The length of the CDR3 is 12 residues. CDR1 is MNHEY and CDR2 is SVGEGT in the germline V gene. V was pared by 8 bases and J by 4 bases, with 12 bases between. The CDR3 region is CASQQGLYEQYF. As DNA, the CDR3 is TGTGCCAGCCAGCAGGGGCTTTACGAGCAGTACTTC.

CDR3 sequence: CASSFSGLAGGHEQFF. Here the CDR3 DNA reads TGTGCCAGCAGCTTCTCCGGACTAGCGGGGGGCCATGAGCAGTTCTTC. The chain couples TRBV7-3 to TRBJ2-1; 14 nucleotides align to TRBD2. Germline assignment: CDR1 SGHTA and CDR2 FQGTGA. The V gene end was trimmed by 3 bases and the J gene end by 8 bases; junction bases not matched to a gene: 6. This CDR3 comprises 16 residues.

This clonotype was counted at least ten times. CDR3: CSASATSRRIATQYF. The CDR3 DNA reads TGCAGTGCTAGTGCTACCAGCCGCAGAATAGCTACGCAGTATTTT. This chain connects TRBV20-1 to TRBJ2-3; D not resolved. The CDR3 runs to 15 residues. V was cut by 3 bases and J by 8 bases, with 21 bases left in between. CDR1 DFQATT and CDR2 SNEGSKA come from the germline V gene (reference sequence).

This clonotype was seen only a few times. This chain connects TRBV28 to TRBJ1-5; D is possibly TRBD1 (5 bases). Trimming took off 3 bases at V and 0 bases at J, with 18 bases between the two ends. This CDR3 has 18 amino acids. From germline, CDR1 is MDHEN and CDR2 SYDVKM. DNA for the CDR3: TGTGCCAGCAGTTTGGGGATTGGGACGCAGTATAGCAATCAGCCCCAGCATTTT. Protein: CASSLGIGTQYSNQPQHF.

This clonotype was counted between two and nine times. The CDR3 coding sequence is TGTGCCAGCAGCGAAGGGACTCCAACCGGGGAGCTGTTTTTT. This encodes CASSEGTPTGELFF. The V call is TRBV11-3, the J call TRBJ2-2, with D possibly being TRBD2 (6 bases). Trimming stripped 5 bases from V and 5 bases from J, with 12 bases between. This CDR3 contains 14 residues. Germline CDR1 reads SGHNT; CDR2 reads YENEEA.

The chain employs TRBV3-1 and TRBJ1-4; maybe TRBD1 (5 bases). The CDR3 spans 16 residues. Germline assignment: CDR1 LGHDT and CDR2 YNNKEL (reference sequence). V lost 7 bases and J 6 bases, leaving 21 bases between the germline ends. The CDR3: CASTPGPGRTHEKLFF. DNA of the CDR3: TGTGCCAGCACGCCCGGCCCGGGACGGACCCATGAAAAACTGTTTTTT.

In this sample, this clonotype turned up many times. The chain joins TRBV12-3 or TRBV12-4 to TRBJ2-3; TRBD2 matches at 7 bases. V trimming: 5 bases; J trimming: 5 bases; junction bases outside the gene matches: 13. This CDR3 region has 16 residues. This CDR3 reads CASSPLGAGVKDTQYF. CDR3 nucleotides: TGTGCCAGCAGTCCCCTAGGTGCGGGAGTAAAAGATACGCAGTATTTT.

This clonotype was detected many times. The genes are TRBV5-1 and TRBJ2-1; 12 bases agree with TRBD1. V gave up 3 bases and J gave up 9 bases; unmatched junction bases: 4. The germline V gene encodes CDR1 SGHRS and CDR2 YFSETQ. This CDR3 comprises 14 residues. The CDR3 sequence: CASSWGQGAGEQFF. The CDR3 DNA reads TGCGCCAGCAGCTGGGGACAGGGGGCCGGTGAGCAGTTCTTC.

At least ten counts were recorded for this clonotype. The chain recombines TRBV10-3 with TRBJ2-3, with unresolved D. Germline CDR1 ENHRY, CDR2 SYGVKD. Trimming removed 0 bases from V and 2 bases from J, with 9 bases in between. This CDR3 is built from 15 residues. CDR3 DNA sequence: TGTGCCATCAGTGAGTCCCCTAGGACCACAGATACGCAGTATTTT. It is translated as CAISESPRTTDTQYF.

This clonotype occurred many times. The genes are TRBV5-8 and TRBJ2-7; no clear D gene. The CDR3 totals 11 residues. V lost 6 bases, J lost 9 bases, and 13 bases lay in between. Germline V lookup: CDR1 SGHTS, CDR2 YDEGEE. The CDR3 loop reads CASNLHIGQYF. CDR3 bases: TGTGCCAGCAACCTACATATTGGGCAGTACTTC.

This clonotype appeared many times. The J gene is TRBJ2-7, the V gene TRBV20-1; no clear D. The V gene lost 1 base and the J gene lost 7 bases, with 5 bases spanning the gap. CDR3 length: 10 residues. Germline CDR1 reads DFQATT; CDR2 reads SNEGSKA (reference sequence). CDR3 sequence: CSARANEQYF. In DNA, the CDR3 is TGCAGTGCTAGAGCTAATGAGCAGTACTTC.